The source of this TCR beta chain is a study of OX40 agonist ivuxolimab in advanced cancers. With 3 bases clipped from V and 6 bases from J, the junction kept 6 bases outside the gene matches. This CDR3 has 15 amino acids. Germline CDR1 and CDR2: SGHTA and FQGNSA. Sequencing used immunoSEQ multiplex PCR; TCRdb keeps in-frame clones, though not all of them. The data show approximately 76,000 clones, approximately 83% seen once. The sequence came from an adult with an advanced solid tumor such as melanoma, head and neck, liver or kidney cancer. V usage is TRBV7-2 and J usage is TRBJ2-7, with 12 bases that match TRBD2. Sequences were derived from CD4+ or CD8+ T cells sorted from blood, sampled in a trial of the OX40 agonist ivuxolimab. Written as DNA, the CDR3 is TGTGCCAGCAGCTTGAGACTAGCGGGAGCCTCCGAGCAGTACTTC. Its translation: CASSLRLAGASEQYF. The full variable domain, in which reference TRBV7-2 and TRBJ2-7 provide the parts outside the CDR3, is GAGVSQSPSNKVTEKGKDVELRCDPISGHTALYWYRQSLGQGLEFLIYFQGNSAPDKSGLPSDRFSAERTGGSVSTLTIQRTQQEDSAVYLCASSLRLAGASEQYFGPGTRLTVT.